This TCR beta chain came from a study of T cells after posttransplantation cyclophosphamide. Assay used: immunoSEQ multiplex PCR; TCRdb lists only in-frame clones, some missing. The repertoire shows 25,000 to 30,000 clones, none seen only once; the top ten take approximately 1.5%. General study points: Donor-recipient repertoire similarity was low at 1-2 months, rising over year one.

The CDR3 has 16 residues. Trimming left V 8 bases short and J 0 bases short, with 16 bases between. The germline V gene encodes CDR1 SEHNR and CDR2 FQNEAQ (reference sequence). This clone was seen at least ten times. Its target is unknown. The sample consisted of PBMCs. V is TRBV7-9 and J is TRBJ2-2, with a tentative D call TRBD2 (6 bases). The origin of this receptor is a man aged 45-60 years in good health, CMV-negative, and a related stem cell transplant donor. The DNA for the CDR3 is TGTGCCAGCTCCCGGGACTCCAATACGAACACCGGGGAGCTGTTTTTT. Translation gives CASSRDSNTNTGELFF.